This T cell receptor (beta chain) was sequenced during a study of T cells in Graves' hyperthyroidism and ophthalmopathy. Study-level results: Most thyroid-expanded clonotypes above 0.001 were also found in blood.

The germline V gene encodes CDR1 MNHEY and CDR2 SMNVEV (reference sequence). The CDR3 extends over 17 amino acids. V lost 5 bases, J lost 2 bases, and 9 bases stayed unmatched. The TCR beta CDR3 regions underwent amplification using RNA transcripts as the source. The HTBI primer set was used in a first-round RT-PCR of the TCR CDR3. TCRdb processed the multiplex PCR reads anew with MiXCR; each CDR3 protein has one entry. In the table there are 500,000 to 650,000 distinct CDR3 sequences, 15% to 20% of which are singletons. Criteria for exclusion of patients were uncontrolled infection, other autoimmune disease, pregnancy or lactation. This clonotype was detected many times. The antigen is undetermined.

The V and J genes are TRBV27 and TRBJ2-3; 11 nucleotides agree with TRBD2. The sequenced sample was blood. The origin of this receptor is a man between 40 and 49 years old with Graves' ophthalmopathy. CDR3 loop: CASSLLGLAGTTDTQYF. DNA of the CDR3: TGTGCCAGCAGTCTATTAGGACTAGCGGGTACCACAGATACGCAGTATTTT.